Below are 13 T cell receptor beta chains sequenced from a single sample in a study of cytomegalovirus exposure and HLA in healthy donors. PCR used 60 Vbeta primers and 13 Jbeta primers. Sequencing used immunoSEQ multiplex PCR; TCRdb keeps in-frame clones, though not all of them. The profile shows more than 85,000 clones, about 79% of them singletons. The sequenced material came from PBMCs. These receptors were taken from a male donor in good health and CMV-seropositive.

The chain recombines TRBV9 with TRBJ2-1; 8 nucleotides line up with TRBD2. The junction had 2 bases not matched to a gene; V was cut back by 0 bases and J by 0 bases. CDR3 size: 16 residues. Per the germline V gene, CDR1 is SGDLS and CDR2 is YYNGEE. The CDR3 is CASSVEAGGSYNEQFF. CDR3 nucleotides: TGTGCCAGCAGCGTAGAGGCGGGGGGCTCCTACAATGAGCAGTTCTTC.

The chain recombines TRBV27 with TRBJ1-1; D perhaps matches TRBD1 (6 bases). V lost 2 bases to trimming and J lost 1 base, with 11 bases between them. The CDR3 contains 15 residues. Germline lookup yields CDR1 MNHEY and CDR2 SMNVEV (reference sequence). The CDR3 DNA is TGTGCCAGCAGTTTAGTGGCAGGGGAGAACACTGAAGCTTTCTTT. Translating it yields CASSLVAGENTEAFF.

The CDR3: CASQAGGVNTEAFF. The CDR3 coding sequence is TGCGCCAGCCAGGCTGGGGGGGTGAACACTGAAGCTTTCTTT. The chain is built from TRBV5-1 and TRBJ1-1, with a tentative D call TRBD1 (5 bases). CDR1 and CDR2 (germline): SGHRS, YFSETQ. Trimming shortened V by 7 bases and J by 0 bases, and 13 bases separated the two germline ends. The CDR3 covers 14 residues. Full variable domain (remainder filled in from reference TRBV5-1 and TRBJ1-1): KAGVTQTPRYLIKTRGQQVTLSCSPISGHRSVSWYQQTPGQGLQFLFEYFSETQRNKGNFPGRFSGRQFSNSRSEMNVSTLELGDSALYLCASQAGGVNTEAFFGQGTRLTVV.

The CDR3 reads CASSARTGIDEQFF. Here the CDR3 DNA reads TGTGCCAGCAGTGCCCGGACAGGCATCGATGAGCAGTTCTTC. The chain combines TRBV27 with TRBJ2-1, with 7 bases fitting TRBD1. The V and J ends lost 5 bases and 8 bases, in that order; junction bases with no gene match: 9. Germline V CDR1 and CDR2: MNHEY, SMNVEV (reference sequence). This CDR3 contains 14 residues.

This chain joins TRBV9 and TRBJ2-7; TRBD2 matches at 8 bases. The junction had 4 bases not matched to a gene; V was cut back by 3 bases and J by 2 bases. The CDR3 is 14 residues long. Germline CDR1 SGDLS, CDR2 YYNGEE. CDR3 sequence (DNA): TGTGCCAGCAGCGCCCGCGGGGGGCCCTACGAGCAGTACTTC. Translation gives CASSARGGPYEQYF.

The CDR3 here is CASSLSLNNEQFF. CDR3 nucleotide sequence: TGTGCCAGCAGTTTATCGTTAAACAATGAGCAGTTCTTC. The V and J genes are TRBV27 and TRBJ2-1; no clear D. Trimming removed 0 bases at V and 5 bases at J, with 5 bases between. The CDR3 is made up of 13 amino acids. CDR1 and CDR2 from the germline V gene are MNHEY and SMNVEV (reference sequence).

V usage is TRBV19 and J usage is TRBJ2-7; 9 bases line up with TRBD2. Losses at the gene ends were 5 bases for V and 4 bases for J; bases not matched to a gene: 9. In germline, CDR1 is LNHDA, CDR2 SQIVND (reference sequence). The CDR3 sequence is 15 residues long. The CDR3 nucleotides read TGTGCCAGTAGTTCCCCCGGGACTAGCAGTTACGAGCAGTACTTC. Protein product: CASSSPGTSSYEQYF.

This sequence joins TRBV6-5 and TRBJ2-7, with 9 bases fitting TRBD1. With 9 bases clipped from V and 0 bases from J, the junction kept 6 bases outside the gene matches. Germline CDR1 reads MNHEY; CDR2 reads SVGAGI. The CDR3 sequence is 14 residues long. Written as DNA, the CDR3 is TGTGCCAGTACAGGGGGCGGGAACTCCTACGAGCAGTACTTC. Its protein is CASTGGGNSYEQYF.

This clone was seen only a few times. The chain has TRBV5-6 and TRBJ1-2, with TRBD1 matching over 8 bases. J gave up 6 bases and V 4 bases, and 5 bases lay outside the gene matches. The CDR3 is 13 residues long. Germline V gene sequence: CDR1 SGHDT, CDR2 YYEEEE. CDR3 in amino acids: CASSPQTGDGYTF. The CDR3 DNA sequence: TGTGCCAGCAGCCCCCAGACAGGGGATGGCTACACCTTC.

The CDR3 reads CASSYRTGPGELFF. The CDR3 coding sequence is TGTGCCAGCAGCTACAGGACAGGGCCCGGGGAGCTGTTTTTT. The chain uses TRBV6-5 and TRBJ2-2; 8 bases agree with TRBD1. Germline-derived CDR1 and CDR2 are MNHEY and SVGAGI. The CDR3 has 14 amino acids. The J segment lost 6 bases and the V segment lost 6 bases, leaving 6 bases of the junction unmatched.

This clone was recorded once. The rearrangement links TRBV7-9 to TRBJ2-7, with 7 bases that match TRBD1. Trimming at V came to 4 bases and at J to 1 base, leaving 16 bases not matched to a gene. CDR1 is SEHNR and CDR2 is FQNEAQ in the germline V gene (reference sequence). The CDR3 is 18 residues long. CDR3 bases: TGTGCCAGCAGCTCCTTAAGTAACCGACAGGGTACATCCTACGAGCAGTACTTC. The encoded protein is CASSSLSNRQGTSYEQYF.

The chain uses TRBV6-1 and TRBJ1-5; TRBD1 matches 7 bases. CDR3 length: 15 residues. Trimming removed 9 bases from V and 4 bases from J; junction bases left unmatched: 12. Germline V gene lookup returns CDR1 MNHNS and CDR2 SASEGT. For the CDR3, the DNA is TGTGCCAGTTTTACCGGGACAGACAGAAATCAGCCCCAGCATTTT. Translation gives CASFTGTDRNQPQHF.

V gene TRBV7-9 combines with J gene TRBJ2-5; the match to TRBD1 covers 7 bases. Trimming removed 5 bases from V and 0 bases from J; junction bases left unmatched: 6. This CDR3 has 15 amino acids. From germline, CDR1 is SEHNR and CDR2 FQNEAQ (reference sequence). The CDR3 nucleotides are TGTGCCAGCAGCCTTGTAGGGACAGACCAAGAGACCCAGTACTTC. Its protein is CASSLVGTDQETQYF. Based on the CDR3 plus reference TRBV7-9 and TRBJ2-5, the full variable domain is DTGVSQNPRHKITKRGQNVTFRCDPISEHNRLYWYRQTLGQGPEFLTYFQNEAQLEKSRLLSDRFSAERPKGSFSTLEIQRTEQGDSAMYLCASSLVGTDQETQYFGPGTRLLVL.